This note documents a single T cell receptor (beta chain) sequence. The antigen is unknown. These data are taken from a study of T cells in Graves' hyperthyroidism and ophthalmopathy. No progression to ophthalmopathy during 18 months of follow-up defined stable disease. Patients between 18 and 65 years old had hyperthyroidism, newly diagnosed and lasting under 2 months. Amplified TCR beta CDR3 regions came from RNA transcripts. First-round RT-PCR of the TCR CDR3 relied on the HTBI primer set. TCRdb reprocessed the multiplex PCR reads via MiXCR and lists one record per CDR3 protein. This sample has approximately 400,000 distinct CDR3 sequences, with around a sixth found just once. Notes on the study in general: Within blood appeared most thyroid clonotypes that had expanded above 0.001. The model forecast ophthalmopathy, anticipating it by a median 6.5 months before onset.

This CDR3 has 14 residues. Trimming pared 3 bases from V and 4 bases from J, leaving 12 bases between. Germline V lookup: CDR1 SGHAT, CDR2 FQNNGV. Material for sequencing was blood. The V and J genes are TRBV11-2 and TRBJ1-2, with D possibly being TRBD1 (6 bases). The receptor's source is a woman between 18 and 29 years old with Graves' hyperthyroidism. The CDR3 reads CASSLDSYFYGYTF. The CDR3 DNA is TGTGCCAGCAGCTTGGACAGTTACTTCTATGGCTACACCTTC.